Listed below are T cell receptor beta chains from one sample, sequenced in a study of shared clonotypes between healthy human individuals. The protocol was immunoSEQ multiplex PCR, while the TCRdb copy is restricted to in-frame clones and leaves out a portion. The sample records 450,000 to 550,000 clones, 60% to 85% being singletons. Sequenced material: PBMCs. These receptors originate from a middle-aged woman in good health. Some clones in this sample may be carry-over from other donors' samples. CDR3s include the opening cysteine and the closing phenylalanine or tryptophan. The D gene is left open where the match is weak. Clone size, where shown, is once, few, many, or a class for clones that have expanded.

-,TRBJ2-5,TRBV18,-,TGTGCCAGCTCAGGGCGACGGAACCAAGAGACCCAGTACTTC,CASSGRRNQETQYF
-,TRBJ2-7,TRBV10-3,TRBD2,TGTGCCATCAGGACGCGGGAGCTTGCCTACGAGCAGTACTTC,CAIRTRELAYEQYF
-,TRBJ2-3,TRBV10-3,-,TGTGCCATCAGTTCGCCCAGCACAGATACGCAGTATTTT,CAISSPSTDTQYF
-,TRBJ2-2,TRBV7-3,-,TGTGCCAGCAGCTTAATCCACCTCACCGGGGAGCTGTTTTTT,CASSLIHLTGELFF
-,TRBJ2-1,TRBV20-1,-,TGCAGTGCTGTGGGACGGGAGCAGTTCTTC,CSAVGREQFF
few,TRBJ2-3,TRBV7-3,-,TGTGCCAGCAGCTTGTGGGGGCCCACAGATACGCAGTATTTT,CASSLWGPTDTQYF
-,TRBJ2-5,TRBV2,TRBD2,TGTGCCAGCGGATCGCCCACCAGCGGGAGGGTGACCCAGTACTTC,CASGSPTSGRVTQYF
-,TRBJ1-2,TRBV28,-,TGTGCCAGCAGCGACAGGTTAGGCTACACCTTC,CASSDRLGYTF
once,TRBJ2-7,TRBV18,-,TGTGCCAGCTCACTCGACCTGGGTCCGGACGAGCAGTACTTC,CASSLDLGPDEQYF
-,TRBJ1-5,TRBV19,-,TGTGCCAGTAGTATGCTGGGGGACGGTCAGCCCCAGCATTTT,CASSMLGDGQPQHF
-,TRBJ1-2,TRBV9,-,TGTGCCAGCAGCGTGGGGCAGACCTATGGCTACACCTTC,CASSVGQTYGYTF
-,TRBJ2-3,TRBV9,-,TGTGCCAGCAGCGTAGGAGGGGTTTCCTCAGATACGCAGTATTTT,CASSVGGVSSDTQYF
-,TRBJ1-6,TRBV9,-,TGTGCCAGCAGCGAGGACAGTGTTAATTCACCCCTCCACTTT,CASSEDSVNSPLHF
-,TRBJ2-1,TRBV5-6,TRBD1,TGTGCCAGCAGCTTTTGGGACAGGGTCAATGAGCAGTTCTTC,CASSFWDRVNEQFF
-,TRBJ1-1,TRBV7-9,TRBD1,TGTGCCAGCAGCTTAGCGGTTCCATCAGGGGGAAAAGCTTTCTTT,CASSLAVPSGGKAFF
-,TRBJ2-3,TRBV11-2,-,TGTGCCAGCAGCTTAATAGCGGCAGATACGCAGTATTTT,CASSLIAADTQYF
-,TRBJ1-5,TRBV14,-,TGTGCCAGCAGCCAAGGGATCGGTGGGCCCCAGCATTTT,CASSQGIGGPQHF
once,TRBJ1-5,TRBV5-5,TRBD1,TGTGCCAGCAGCTTGGGGCTCTCGACAGGGGATCAGCCCCAGCATTTT,CASSLGLSTGDQPQHF
-,TRBJ2-1,TRBV6-1,-,TGTGCCAGCAGTGAAACGACAAGTTACAATGAGCAGTTCTTC,CASSETTSYNEQFF
-,TRBJ2-7,TRBV29-1,-,TGCAGCGTTGCTCTGGGCATCTCCTACGAGCAGTACTTC,CSVALGISYEQYF
-,TRBJ1-1,TRBV18,TRBD1,TGTGCCAGCTCACCACCCGGACAGGAGAACACTGAAGCTTTCTTT,CASSPPGQENTEAFF
-,TRBJ2-1,TRBV7-3,TRBD1,TGTGCCAGCAGCGAGGAGGGACAGGATTACAATGAGCAGTTCTTC,CASSEEGQDYNEQFF
-,TRBJ1-5,TRBV28,-,TGTGCCAGCAGTAGAGGGGTCAATCAGCCCCAGCATTTT,CASSRGVNQPQHF
-,TRBJ2-7,TRBV30,TRBD2,TGTGCCTGGAGAGGTCAGGGTAGCGGGAGGTACGAGCAGTACTTC,CAWRGQGSGRYEQYF
-,TRBJ2-2,TRBV5-1,TRBD2,TGCGCCAGCAGCTTTCTTCTAGCGGGAGTTAGCGGGGAGCTGTTTTTT,CASSFLLAGVSGELFF
-,TRBJ2-7,TRBV6-1,-,TGTGCCAGCAGTGTATGGACGGCTGGCGCCTACGAGCAGTACTTC,CASSVWTAGAYEQYF
-,TRBJ2-5,TRBV18,-,TGTGCCAGCTCACGGGTGAGCCTCGGGGAGACCCAGTACTTC,CASSRVSLGETQYF
-,TRBJ2-3,TRBV7-3,TRBD2,TGTGCCAGCAGTTATAGCGGGCCCACAGATACGCAGTATTTT,CASSYSGPTDTQYF
-,TRBJ1-1,TRBV7-3,-,TGTGCCAGCAGTGCCTCAGGGTGGACTGAAGCTTTCTTT,CASSASGWTEAFF
-,TRBJ2-1,TRBV10-3,-,TGTGCCACTTACGTGGGCAGCAGCTCCTACAATGAGCAGTTCTTC,CATYVGSSSYNEQFF
once,TRBJ1-2,TRBV10-2,-,TGCGCCAGCAGTGAGTCTGGGGTCTATGGCTACACCTTC,CASSESGVYGYTF
-,TRBJ2-5,TRBV9,TRBD2,TGTGCCAGCAGCGTATCGACTAGCGTAGAGACCCAGTACTTC,CASSVSTSVETQYF
-,TRBJ1-5,TRBV9,-,TGTGCCAGCAGCGTAACGGGCCATCAGCCCCAGCATTTT,CASSVTGHQPQHF
-,TRBJ2-5,TRBV11-3,TRBD2,TGTGCCAGCAGTGGTAGCGGGAGGGAAGAGACCCAGTACTTC,CASSGSGREETQYF
-,TRBJ2-7,TRBV2,-,TGTGCCAGCAGTGAGGCACAAGCCTACGAGCAGTACTTC,CASSEAQAYEQYF
-,TRBJ2-3,TRBV6-5,-,TGTGCCAGCAGTTACTCGATGGATTTCAGCACAGATACGCAGTATTTT,CASSYSMDFSTDTQYF
-,TRBJ2-1,TRBV4-1,TRBD2,TGCGCCAGCAGCCAAGATTCTGGACTAGCGGGAGAAGCGAATGAGCAGTTCTTC,CASSQDSGLAGEANEQFF
-,TRBJ2-2,TRBV19,TRBD1,TGTGCCAGTACCTCTACAGGGGGCCTGTACACCGGGGAGCTGTTTTTT,CASTSTGGLYTGELFF
once,TRBJ1-4,TRBV11-2,-,TGTGCCAGCAGCCCTCAGGGTGTGACTAATGAAAAACTGTTTTTT,CASSPQGVTNEKLFF
-,TRBJ2-7,TRBV30,-,TGTGCCTGGAAGGCGGAGGCAACCTACGAGCAGTACTTC,CAWKAEATYEQYF
-,TRBJ2-2,TRBV27,TRBD2,TGTGCCAGCAGTTTTCTAGCGGGAGTTGCCGCCGGGGAGCTGTTTTTT,CASSFLAGVAAGELFF
-,TRBJ1-3,TRBV5-4,-,TGTGCCAGCAGCTTGGACCTTCCGGGCGCTGGAAACACCATATATTTT,CASSLDLPGAGNTIYF
-,TRBJ2-1,TRBV28,TRBD2,TGTGCCAGCAGTTTTACAGGGACTAGCGGGAGATCCTACAATGAGCAGTTCTTC,CASSFTGTSGRSYNEQFF
-,TRBJ1-4,TRBV5-1,-,TGCGCCAGCAGCCTCAGACAGGCCTCCCTAAATGAAAAACTGTTTTTT,CASSLRQASLNEKLFF
-,TRBJ2-6,TRBV5-1,-,TGCGCCAGCAGCTTGATTGGGGAAGCTGGGGCCAACGTCCTGACTTTC,CASSLIGEAGANVLTF
few,TRBJ2-1,TRBV9,-,TGTGCCAGCAGCGTAGGTTGGGGCAATGAGCAGTTCTTC,CASSVGWGNEQFF
-,TRBJ1-1,TRBV11-2,-,TGTGCCAGTCAGTGGGGCGACGGCACTGAAGCTTTCTTT,CASQWGDGTEAFF
few,TRBJ2-7,TRBV7-2,TRBD2,TGTGCCAGCAGCACAAGCGGGGGGTCCTCCTACGAGCAGTACTTC,CASSTSGGSSYEQYF
-,TRBJ2-1,TRBV18,TRBD2,TGTGCCAGCTCACCACCGGGTAGCGGGAGCGGTGAGCAGTTCTTC,CASSPPGSGSGEQFF
many,TRBJ2-1,TRBV19,TRBD2,TGTGCCAGTAGTACACCGGGACTAGTCAATGAGCAGTTCTTC,CASSTPGLVNEQFF
few,TRBJ1-1,TRBV5-1,TRBD1,TGCGCCAGCAGCAGCCGGGACAGGGGTATGAACACTGAAGCTTTCTTT,CASSSRDRGMNTEAFF
-,TRBJ1-2,TRBV27,-,TGTGCCAGCAGTCCCACGGCAAACTATGGCTACACCTTC,CASSPTANYGYTF
-,TRBJ2-2,TRBV19,-,TGTGCCAGTAGTATCGGGGGCGGCACCGGGGAGCTGTTTTTT,CASSIGGGTGELFF
-,TRBJ1-5,TRBV21-1,-,TGTGCCAGTGCGGGGGGCAGGTCGAATCAGCCCCAGCATTTT,CASAGGRSNQPQHF